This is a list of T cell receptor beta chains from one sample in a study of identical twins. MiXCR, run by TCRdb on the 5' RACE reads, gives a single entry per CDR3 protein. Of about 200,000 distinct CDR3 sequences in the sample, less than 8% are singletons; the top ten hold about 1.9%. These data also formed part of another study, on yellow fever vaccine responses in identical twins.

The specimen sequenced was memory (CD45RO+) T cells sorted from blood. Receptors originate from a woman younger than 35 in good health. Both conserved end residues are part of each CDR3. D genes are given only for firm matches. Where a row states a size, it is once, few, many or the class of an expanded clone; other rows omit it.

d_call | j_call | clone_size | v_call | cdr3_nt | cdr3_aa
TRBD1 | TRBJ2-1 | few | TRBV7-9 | TGTGCCAGCATCCACCCGGGACAGCGAGATCGGGATGAGCAGTTCTTC | CASIHPGQRDRDEQFF
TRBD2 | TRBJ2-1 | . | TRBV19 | TGTGCCAGTACTAGACTAGCGTCAAGCAATGAGCAGTTCTTC | CASTRLASSNEQFF
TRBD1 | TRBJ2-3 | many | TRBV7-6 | TGTGCCAGCAGCTTAGTTCAGGGGGCCACAGATACGCAGTATTTT | CASSLVQGATDTQYF
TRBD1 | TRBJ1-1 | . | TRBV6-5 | TGTGCCAGCAGTTACTTAGGGCAGGGGGGAATGAACACTGAAGCTTTCTTT | CASSYLGQGGMNTEAFF
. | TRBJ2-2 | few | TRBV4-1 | . | CASSQDVWGGITGSCFF
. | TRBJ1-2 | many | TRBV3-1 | TGTGCCAGCAGCCAAGCGACGGCAGGGTCGGATGGCTACACCTTC | CASSQATAGSDGYTF
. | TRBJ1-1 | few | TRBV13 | TGTGCCAGCAGCTTACGATACACTGAAGCTTTCTTT | CASSLRYTEAFF
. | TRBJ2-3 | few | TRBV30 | TGTGCCTGTACCACCCCCGATGATACGCAGTATTTT | CACTTPDDTQYF
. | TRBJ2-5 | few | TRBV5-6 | TGTGCCAGCAGTCGTACAGGGTTGGAGACCCAGTACTTC | CASSRTGLETQYF
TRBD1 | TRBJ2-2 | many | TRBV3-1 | TGTGCCAGCAGCCAAGTCCTACAGGGGACCGGGGAGCTGTTTTTT | CASSQVLQGTGELFF